This passage covers 9 T cell receptor beta chains from one sample sequenced in a study of T cells in Graves' hyperthyroidism and ophthalmopathy. Amplified TCR beta CDR3 regions derived from RNA transcripts. Initially, a first-round RT-PCR of the TCR CDR3 employed the HTBI primer set. One entry per CDR3 protein, called by TCRdb with MiXCR from the multiplex PCR reads. The profile shows around 480,000 distinct CDR3 sequences, approximately 15% of them singletons. Input material: blood. The receptors stem from a woman aged 18-35 years with Graves' hyperthyroidism.

The rearrangement joins TRBV14 to TRBJ2-5; TRBD2 might be the D (5 bases). V was trimmed by 0 bases and J by 5 bases, leaving 10 bases between them. The CDR3 consists of 14 residues. Germline V gene sequence: CDR1 SGHDN, CDR2 FVKESK. CDR3 region: CASSQDRRGETQYF. CDR3 coding DNA: TGTGCCAGCAGCCAAGATCGGAGAGGGGAGACCCAGTACTTC.

This clonotype showed up many times. The V gene is TRBV6-1, the J gene TRBJ1-5; D unresolved. The V gene's germline CDR1 is MNHNS and CDR2 SASEGT. This CDR3 is 16 amino acids long. V was shortened by 10 bases and J by 2 bases, with 21 bases between the two germline ends. As DNA, the CDR3 is TGTGCCACCCAAGGAGGGAAAGGAGGAGGCAATCAGCCCCAGCATTTT. It translates to CATQGGKGGGNQPQHF.

The CDR3 is CASSRRALAGRGDTQYF. CDR3 bases: TGTGCCAGCAGCCGAAGAGCTCTGGCGGGACGGGGGGATACGCAGTATTTT. This rearrangement joins TRBV14 to TRBJ2-3; D may be TRBD2 (6 bases). This CDR3 spans 17 amino acids. Germline CDR1 is SGHDN and CDR2 is FVKESK. V shed 4 bases and J shed 6 bases, with 23 bases lying between them.

The chain links TRBV27 to TRBJ1-6, with 8 bases identical to TRBD1. The germline CDR1 and CDR2 sequences are MNHEY and SMNVEV (reference sequence). The V gene end was trimmed by 5 bases and the J gene end by 7 bases; junction bases not matched to a gene: 10. CDR3 length equals 16 residues. The CDR3 DNA follows: TGTGCCAGCAGTCTAGCGGACAGGGCGAACAATTCACCCCTCCACTTT. Translation gives CASSLADRANNSPLHF.

This clonotype was counted between two and nine times. The chain has TRBV7-3 and TRBJ2-7; the match to TRBD1 covers 9 bases. CDR1 and CDR2 from the germline V gene are SGHTA and FQGTGA. The CDR3 sequence is 13 residues long. J gave up 7 bases and V 4 bases, and 5 bases lay outside the gene matches. For the CDR3, the DNA is TGTGCCAGCAGCTCGACAGGGGGGGGGGAGCAGTACTTC. This gives the protein CASSSTGGGEQYF.

This clonotype was observed a few times. This chain links TRBV19 with TRBJ2-6; D is uncertain. V lost 8 bases and J 4 bases, leaving 6 bases between the germline ends. The germline CDR1 and CDR2 sequences are LNHDA and SQIVND (reference sequence). The CDR3 has 12 residues. CDR3 nucleotide sequence: TGTGCCAGTCACTCCGGGGCCAACGTCCTGACTTTC. Amino acids: CASHSGANVLTF.

This clonotype was seen at least ten times. This sequence joins TRBV12-5 and TRBJ1-6; 7 bases fit TRBD1. Germline V gene data show CDR1 as LGHNT and CDR2 as FRNRAP. Losses at the gene ends were 5 bases for V and 9 bases for J; bases not matched to a gene: 10. This CDR3 comprises 15 residues. The chain's CDR3 is CASGPGQSVRSPLHF. CDR3 nucleotide sequence: TGTGCTAGTGGTCCGGGACAGAGTGTTCGTTCACCCCTCCACTTT.

This clonotype was seen at least ten times. The chain recombines TRBV12-5 with TRBJ1-4, with 8 bases aligning to TRBD1. Germline V gives CDR1 LGHNT, CDR2 FRNRAP. This CDR3 spans 16 amino acids. V gave up 3 bases and J gave up 5 bases; unmatched junction bases: 8. The CDR3 nucleotides read TGTGCTAGTGGTTTTCAACCGGGACAGGAGAATGAAAAACTGTTTTTT. Translated, it gives CASGFQPGQENEKLFF. The full variable domain, completed using reference TRBV12-5 and TRBJ1-4, is DARVTQTPRHKVTEMGQEVTMRCQPILGHNTVFWYRQTMMQGLELLAYFRNRAPLDDSGMPKDRFSAEMPDATLATLKIQPSEPRDSAVYFCASGFQPGQENEKLFFGSGTQLSVL.

At least ten counts were recorded for this clonotype. The genes are TRBV3-1 and TRBJ1-6; D might be TRBD1 (6 bases). CDR3 length: 13 amino acids. Trimming took 4 bases from V and 5 from J, leaving 6 bases between them. Germline V CDR1 and CDR2: LGHDT, YNNKEL (reference sequence). Here the CDR3 reads CASSRTDNSPLHF. The CDR3 bases are TGTGCCAGCAGCCGGACAGATAATTCACCCCTCCACTTT.